Below are 5 T cell receptor beta chains sequenced from a single sample in a study of regulatory and conventional T cells in RAG deficiency (dated by TCRdb to about 2017). Before genomic DNA extraction, conventional CD4+ T cells were purified from blood as CD25-low CD127-high cells. The library came from the immunoSEQ multiplex PCR assay. What TCRdb holds here is the immuneACCESS table cut down to in-frame rearrangements. Part of the clones is not present; checked against another copy, under half of the missing clones reflect an unresolved V gene, and the others are unexplained. The table for this sample lists 25,000 to 30,000 clones; about 95% of them were counted only once. The ten most abundant clones make up roughly 0.16% of the sample. These records were also assigned to another study, of regulatory T cells. The other study reports the following: The multiplex PCR relied on 52 forward TRBV primers and 13 reverse TRBJ primers, and amplification bias was corrected through assay-based and computational methods.

Input material: CD25- CD4+ T cells sorted from blood. These receptors were obtained from a human donor in good health.

The V and J genes are TRBV6-1 and TRBJ1-2; no reliable D call. Trimming took 8 bases from V and 1 from J, leaving 5 bases between them. The CDR3 is 11 residues long. From germline, CDR1 is MNHNS and CDR2 SASEGT. The CDR3 nucleotides read TGTGCCAGCGGAGGTAACTATGGCTACACCTTC. Amino acid sequence: CASGGNYGYTF.

The chain employs TRBV4-1 and TRBJ1-5; D is uncertain. V was clipped by 0 bases and J by 0 bases, with 9 bases between them. Germline CDR1 MGHRA, CDR2 YSYEKL. The CDR3 runs 16 residues. CDR3 amino acids: CASSQDSGYSNQPQHF. The CDR3 coding sequence is TGCGCCAGCAGCCAAGATTCGGGGTATAGCAATCAGCCCCAGCATTTT.

V is TRBV10-1 and J is TRBJ1-1, with TRBD1 matching 8 bases. The CDR3 has 15 residues. Trimming took 2 bases from V and 2 from J; bases not matched to a gene: 4. Germline CDR1 is WNHNN and CDR2 is SYGVQD (reference sequence). The CDR3 protein is CASSEGTGRNTEAFF. The CDR3 DNA is TGCGCCAGCAGTGAGGGGACAGGTCGAAACACTGAAGCTTTCTTT.

This chain connects TRBV28 to TRBJ1-2; D is perhaps TRBD1 (5 bases). The germline V gene has CDR1 MDHEN and CDR2 SYDVKM. V was clipped by 5 bases and J by 3 bases, with 19 bases between them. The CDR3 length is 16 residues. The CDR3 reads CASSTPESTGDYGYTF. The CDR3 DNA reads as TGTGCCAGCAGTACTCCTGAGTCCACGGGGGACTATGGCTACACCTTC.

This clone appeared once. The gene calls are TRBV14 and TRBJ1-1, with 8 bases aligning to TRBD1. Germline CDR1 and CDR2: SGHDN and FVKESK. This CDR3 has 12 residues. V was clipped by 5 bases and J by 12 bases; unmatched bases: 8. The CDR3 DNA reads TGTGCCAGCAGCAAGACAGGGGTAGCACCTTTCTTT. Translated, it gives CASSKTGVAPFF.